The following is a T cell receptor (beta chain) sequence with its context. The data stem from a study of blood T cell repertoires in COVID-19. This table comes from immunoSEQ multiplex PCR, and its TCRdb copy is limited to in-frame clones, with some not included. The sample carries fewer than 400,000 clones, approximately 92% recorded once. This receptor was taken from a woman in her twenties or thirties who had recovered from COVID-19. Sequencing was done on a sample of PBMCs or T cells enriched from blood (not recorded which).

This CDR3 reads CAGGAPNTGELFF. The CDR3, as DNA: TGTGCCGGCGGGGCACCAAACACCGGGGAGCTGTTTTTT. V and J are TRBV5-4 and TRBJ2-2; D may be TRBD2 (6 bases). In germline, CDR1 is SGHNT, CDR2 YYREEE (reference sequence). V was cut by 10 bases and J by 2 bases, with 12 bases left in between. CDR3 length equals 13 residues. Full variable domain (remainder filled in from reference TRBV5-4 and TRBJ2-2): ETGVTQSPTHLIKTRGQQVTLRCSSQSGHNTVSWYQQALGQGPQFIFQYYREEENGRGNFPPRFSGLQFPNYSSELNVNALELDDSALYLCAGGAPNTGELFFGEGSRLTVL.